This is a list of T cell receptor beta chains from one sample in a study of T-cell memory formation after mild COVID-19. TCRdb re-called the 5' RACE reads with MiXCR, one entry per CDR3 protein. The sample shows approximately 290,000 distinct CDR3 sequences, 19% of them seen only once. Sample: PBMCs or a T cell subset sorted from them (not recorded which). The source of these receptors is a man younger than 35 who had mild COVID-19 (a few samples of this study predate the infection). Cell type and time point are not known. Each CDR3 is given with its conserved first and last residue. The order of the fields is CDR3 length, V gene, clone size, J gene, D gene, CDR3 protein, CDR3 DNA. D genes are given only for firm matches. For some rows the clone size is stated as once, few or many, or as a class when expanded; others skip it.

len: 14; v_gene: TRBV29-1; abundance: few; j_gene: TRBJ2-3; d_gene: NA; CDR3aa: CSVEYRGLLDTQYF; CDR3nt: TGCAGCGTTGAATACCGGGGGCTGTTAGATACGCAGTATTTT
len: 15; v_gene: TRBV5-6; abundance: NA; j_gene: TRBJ2-5; d_gene: NA; CDR3aa: CASSSYLWDQETQYF; CDR3nt: TGTGCCAGCAGCTCCTACCTTTGGGACCAAGAGACCCAGTACTTC
len: 14; v_gene: TRBV7-9; abundance: many; j_gene: TRBJ1-1; d_gene: NA; CDR3aa: CASSLTFYNTEAFF; CDR3nt: TGTGCCAGCAGCTTGACCTTTTACAACACTGAAGCTTTCTTT
len: 17; v_gene: TRBV5-6; abundance: few; j_gene: TRBJ2-2; d_gene: TRBD2; CDR3aa: CASSGKGLAGGIGELFF; CDR3nt: TGTGCCAGCAGCGGAAAGGGACTAGCGGGGGGAATCGGGGAGCTGTTTTTT
len: 14; v_gene: TRBV3-1; abundance: NA; j_gene: TRBJ1-1; d_gene: NA; CDR3aa: CASRHGIGGTEAFF; CDR3nt: TGTGCCAGCAGACATGGGATCGGAGGAACTGAAGCTTTCTTT
len: 13; v_gene: TRBV12-3/TRBV12-4; abundance: few; j_gene: TRBJ2-1; d_gene: NA; CDR3aa: CASSLRQGHEQFF; CDR3nt: TGTGCCAGCAGTTTACGGCAGGGTCATGAGCAGTTCTTC
len: 14; v_gene: TRBV25-1; abundance: NA; j_gene: TRBJ2-1; d_gene: NA; CDR3aa: CASSERPGHNEQFF; CDR3nt: TGTGCCAGCAGTGAAAGGCCCGGGCACAATGAGCAGTTCTTC
len: 14; v_gene: TRBV3-1; abundance: NA; j_gene: TRBJ1-5; d_gene: NA; CDR3aa: CASSPYGGNQPQHF; CDR3nt: TGTGCCAGCAGCCCATATGGGGGAAATCAGCCCCAGCATTTT
len: 12; v_gene: TRBV9; abundance: few; j_gene: TRBJ1-2; d_gene: TRBD1; CDR3aa: CASSGDRAGYTF; CDR3nt: TGTGCCAGCAGCGGGGACAGGGCTGGCTACACCTTC
len: 15; v_gene: TRBV24-1; abundance: NA; j_gene: TRBJ2-3; d_gene: TRBD1; CDR3aa: CATSEPGQGTDTQYF; CDR3nt: TGTGCCACCAGTGAGCCGGGACAGGGGACAGATACGCAGTATTTT
len: 12; v_gene: TRBV6-2/TRBV6-3; abundance: few; j_gene: TRBJ1-3; d_gene: NA; CDR3aa: CASSPTGNTIYF; CDR3nt: TGTGCCAGCAGCCCTACTGGAAACACCATATATTTT
len: 14; v_gene: TRBV24-1; abundance: NA; j_gene: TRBJ2-1; d_gene: NA; CDR3aa: CATSDPDSTTGVVF; CDR3nt: TGTGCCACCAGTGATCCTGACTCCACCACTGGTGTAGTCTTC
len: 15; v_gene: TRBV2; abundance: once; j_gene: TRBJ2-7; d_gene: NA; CDR3aa: CASMVRAGRWDEQYF; CDR3nt: TGTGCCAGCATGGTTCGGGCAGGCCGGTGGGACGAGCAGTACTTC
len: 14; v_gene: TRBV7-3; abundance: few; j_gene: TRBJ2-2; d_gene: NA; CDR3aa: CASSLTLGSGELFF; CDR3nt: TGTGCCAGCAGCTTAACGTTGGGTTCCGGGGAGCTGTTTTTT
len: 12; v_gene: TRBV10-2; abundance: few; j_gene: TRBJ2-1; d_gene: NA; CDR3aa: CASSEGGLGQFF; CDR3nt: TGCGCCAGCAGTGAGGGGGGTTTAGGGCAGTTCTTC
len: 13; v_gene: TRBV12-3/TRBV12-4; abundance: many; j_gene: TRBJ1-1; d_gene: NA; CDR3aa: CASSLILNTEAFF; CDR3nt: TGTGCCAGCAGTCTAATACTTAACACTGAAGCTTTCTTT
len: 13; v_gene: TRBV29-1; abundance: once; j_gene: TRBJ2-7; d_gene: NA; CDR3aa: CSVTDPAGLEQYF; CDR3nt: TGCAGCGTTACAGACCCGGCCGGCCTCGAGCAGTACTTC
len: 18; v_gene: TRBV7-9; abundance: NA; j_gene: TRBJ2-5; d_gene: NA; CDR3aa: CASSALAPQGPTGETQYF; CDR3nt: TGTGCCAGCAGCGCATTAGCCCCCCAAGGGCCCACGGGGGAGACCCAGTACTTC
len: 16; v_gene: TRBV6-5; abundance: NA; j_gene: TRBJ2-2; d_gene: NA; CDR3aa: CASSLIGRKRTGELFF; CDR3nt: TGTGCCAGCAGTCTCATCGGACGGAAGCGCACCGGGGAGCTGTTTTTT
len: 14; v_gene: TRBV6-2/TRBV6-3; abundance: NA; j_gene: TRBJ2-1; d_gene: NA; CDR3aa: CASSSAGSYNEQFF; CDR3nt: TGTGCCAGCAGCTCCGCGGGGTCCTACAATGAGCAGTTCTTC
len: 14; v_gene: TRBV7-2; abundance: few; j_gene: TRBJ1-1; d_gene: TRBD1; CDR3aa: CASSATTGVTEAFF; CDR3nt: TGTGCCAGCAGCGCAACAACAGGGGTCACTGAAGCTTTCTTT
len: 15; v_gene: TRBV21-1; abundance: few; j_gene: TRBJ1-2; d_gene: NA; CDR3aa: CASSLRQACNYGYTF; CDR3nt: TGTGCCAGCAGCCTGAGGCAGGCGTGTAACTATGGCTACACCTTC